The rows below give T cell receptor beta chains drawn from one sample of a study of response to subunit inactivated influenza vaccine. TCRdb independently ran MiXCR on the RT-PCR reads; one entry per CDR3 protein. The sample contains under 500,000 distinct CDR3 sequences, roughly 9.7% of which appear only once. Material: PBMCs from blood, obtained 40 to 50 days after vaccination. All receptors come from a man aged 45-65 years who received an inactivated influenza vaccine. Both conserved end residues are part of each CDR3. D genes are given only for firm matches. Clone size appears in some rows only: once, few, many, or a class for an expanded clone.

abundance,j_gene,v_gene,d_gene,CDR3aa,CDR3nt
NA,TRBJ2-7,TRBV20-1,NA,CSARDRGRVYEQYF,TGCAGTGCTAGAGACCGGGGCAGGGTTTACGAGCAGTACTTC
few,TRBJ2-5,TRBV7-8,TRBD1,CASSKDRGQGETQYF,TGTGCCAGCAGCAAAGACAGGGGGCAAGGAGAGACCCAGTACTTC
NA,TRBJ1-3,TRBV5-1,NA,CASSESLGGNTIYF,TGCGCCAGCAGCGAAAGCCTCGGTGGGAACACCATATATTTT
NA,TRBJ2-5,TRBV5-1,TRBD1,CASSNRDSRQETQYF,TGCGCCAGCAGCAACCGGGACAGCCGTCAAGAGACCCAGTACTTC
NA,TRBJ2-1,TRBV20-1,NA,CSGVRGGSYNEQFF,TGCAGTGGGGTTCGGGGCGGCTCCTACAATGAGCAGTTCTTC
few,TRBJ2-5,TRBV4-3,NA,CASSQTLDRQETQYF,TGCGCCAGCAGCCAAACCCTCGACAGACAAGAGACCCAGTACTTC
NA,TRBJ2-3,TRBV7-2,NA,CASSLAGGVLFTDTQYF,TGTGCCAGCAGCTTAGCGGGAGGAGTTTTGTTTACAGATACGCAGTATTTT
NA,TRBJ2-3,TRBV20-1,NA,CSASRGAGDTQYF,TGCAGTGCTAGTAGGGGGGCAGGAGATACGCAGTATTTT
NA,TRBJ2-3,TRBV6-2/TRBV6-3,TRBD2,CASKLSGAGPDTQYF,TGTGCCAGCAAATTAAGTGGAGCGGGACCAGATACGCAGTATTTT
many,TRBJ2-1,TRBV29-1,NA,CSVWVLEQFF,TGCAGCGTTTGGGTCCTTGAGCAGTTCTTC
NA,TRBJ2-3,TRBV7-9,NA,CASSLAMTGSDTQYF,TGTGCCAGCAGCTTAGCGATGACCGGGTCAGATACGCAGTATTTT
NA,TRBJ2-7,TRBV7-2,TRBD2,CASSFSGGPAYEQYF,TGTGCCAGCAGCTTTAGCGGGGGGCCCGCCTACGAGCAGTACTTC
NA,TRBJ2-3,TRBV10-3,NA,CAISESSFAGSVPTQYF,TGTGCCATCAGTGAGTCGTCCTTTGCAGGGTCGGTACCTACGCAGTATTTT
few,TRBJ2-5,TRBV28,TRBD1,CASRTGGAGAETQYF,TGTGCCAGCAGGACAGGGGGCGCTGGGGCAGAGACCCAGTACTTC
NA,TRBJ1-3,TRBV6-1,NA,CASSHAMSTIYF,TGTGCCAGCAGCCACGCGATGAGCACCATATATTTT
NA,TRBJ2-5,TRBV15,NA,CATSRAVQRETQYF,TGTGCCACCAGCAGAGCGGTACAGCGAGAGACCCAGTACTTC
NA,TRBJ2-1,TRBV7-6,NA,CASSLFGIIGQGLPYNEQFF,TGTGCCAGCAGCTTATTCGGGATTATCGGGCAGGGGCTGCCCTACAATGAGCAGTTCTTC
few,TRBJ2-1,TRBV7-2,TRBD1,CASSPGQGGNNEQFF,TGTGCCAGCAGCCCGGGACAGGGGGGAAACAATGAGCAGTTCTTC
many,TRBJ2-4,TRBV20-1,NA,CSARDRMGIAKNIQYF,TGCAGTGCTAGAGATCGGATGGGAATAGCCAAAAACATTCAGTACTTC
few,TRBJ2-1,TRBV20-1,NA,CCARAVRQGAYNEQFF,TGCTGTGCTAGAGCAGTCCGCCAAGGTGCCTACAATGAGCAGTTCTTC
few,TRBJ2-7,TRBV15,NA,CATSSRREGQQYF,TGTGCCACCAGCTCCCGACGGGAAGGTCAGCAGTACTTC
few,TRBJ1-5,TRBV12-3/TRBV12-4,NA,CASSLMAVNQPQHF,TGTGCCAGCAGTTTAATGGCGGTCAATCAGCCCCAGCATTTT